This note documents a single T cell receptor beta chain sequence. The junction does not match germline at one end; this may be a read error. The CDR3 extends over 13 amino acids. The use of a sample-barcoded 5' primer and a J-beta primer mix characterized a second PCR of about 7 to 12 cycles. MiXCR, applied by TCRdb to the 5' RACE reads, yields one record per CDR3 protein. The sample carries around 1,100,000 distinct CDR3 sequences, around two fifths recorded once. This sample stems from a study of blood T cells in healthy people across ages. Per individual sample, total RNA of at least 6 micrograms was extracted.

The TCR comes from a young man in good health. This rearrangement joins TRBV12-3 or TRBV12-4 to TRBJ1-2, with D hard to call. What was sequenced was blood. The CDR3 spells CVSKFPGPYGYTF. The CDR3 nucleotides are TGTGTCAGCAAATTCCCGGGTCCCTATGGCTACACCTTC.